This T cell receptor beta chain derives from a study of CD4 T cells in relation to SARS-CoV-2 and coronaviruses. As for the study in general: After roughly ten days of antigen culture, PBMC TCR beta CDR3s were sequenced.

Roughly 10^5 naive or memory CD4+ cells were cultured with CEF peptides for about nine days. To note about this clone: What it recognizes is unknown.

The CDR3 has 16 amino acids. The V segment lost 3 bases and the J segment 7 bases; nucleotides outside the gene matches: 7. Per germline, CDR1 KGHSH and CDR2 LQKENI. Study-wide results and caveats: According to naive versus memory sequencing, detected responses are memory recall, not newly primed.

Assay: immunoSEQ multiplex PCR; the TCRdb copy retains only in-frame clones and omits some. The sample records about 36,000 clones, approximately 83% being singletons. This TCR was sampled from an adult with COVID-19. Input material: naive CD4+ T cells from PBMCs, cultured in vitro. The subset is: naive CD4+ T cells isolated by negative enrichment. This chain connects TRBV18 to TRBJ2-2, with 11 bases that match TRBD2. The CDR3 DNA sequence: TGTGCCAGCTCACCCCTGACTAGCGGGATCGGCGGGGAGCTGTTTTTT. Its translation is CASSPLTSGIGGELFF.